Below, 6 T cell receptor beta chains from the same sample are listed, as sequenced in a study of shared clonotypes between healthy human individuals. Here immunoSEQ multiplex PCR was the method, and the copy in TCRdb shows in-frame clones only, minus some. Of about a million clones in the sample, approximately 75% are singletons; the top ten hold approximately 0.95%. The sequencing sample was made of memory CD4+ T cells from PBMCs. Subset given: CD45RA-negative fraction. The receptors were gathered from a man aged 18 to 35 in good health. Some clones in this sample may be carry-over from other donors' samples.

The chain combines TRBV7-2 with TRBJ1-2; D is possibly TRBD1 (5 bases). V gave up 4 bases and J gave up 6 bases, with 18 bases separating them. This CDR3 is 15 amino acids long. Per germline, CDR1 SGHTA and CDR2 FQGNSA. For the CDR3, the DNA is TGTGCCAGCAGCTCCGCCTGGGTACAGGTTGATGGCTACACCTTC. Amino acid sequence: CASSSAWVQVDGYTF. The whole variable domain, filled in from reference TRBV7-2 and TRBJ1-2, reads GAGVSQSPSNKVTEKGKDVELRCDPISGHTALYWYRQSLGQGLEFLIYFQGNSAPDKSGLPSDRFSAERTGGSVSTLTIQRTQQEDSAVYLCASSSAWVQVDGYTFGSGTRLTVV.

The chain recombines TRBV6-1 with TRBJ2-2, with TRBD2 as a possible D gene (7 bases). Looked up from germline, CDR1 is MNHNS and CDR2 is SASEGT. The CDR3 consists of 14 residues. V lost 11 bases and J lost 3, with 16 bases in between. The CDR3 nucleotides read TGTGCCTGTAGGGGGGGAATGGACACCGGGGAGCTGTTTTTT. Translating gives CACRGGMDTGELFF.

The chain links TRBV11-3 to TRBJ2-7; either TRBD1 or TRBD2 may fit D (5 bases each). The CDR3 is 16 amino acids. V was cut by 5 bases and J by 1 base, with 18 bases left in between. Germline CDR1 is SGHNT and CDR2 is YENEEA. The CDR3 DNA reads TGTGCCAGCAGCCCCACCGGACACGAGGGTTCCTACGAGCAGTACTTC. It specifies CASSPTGHEGSYEQYF.

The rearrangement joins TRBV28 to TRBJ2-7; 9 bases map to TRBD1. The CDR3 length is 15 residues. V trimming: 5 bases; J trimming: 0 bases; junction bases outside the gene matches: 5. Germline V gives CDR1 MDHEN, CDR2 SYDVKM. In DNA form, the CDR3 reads TGTGCCAGCAGTGATACAGGGGGCCTCTCCTACGAGCAGTACTTC. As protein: CASSDTGGLSYEQYF.

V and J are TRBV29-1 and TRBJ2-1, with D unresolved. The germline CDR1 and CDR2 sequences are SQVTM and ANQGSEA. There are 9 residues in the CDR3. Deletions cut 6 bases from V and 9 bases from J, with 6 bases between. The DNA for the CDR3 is TGCAGCGTCGATCTTGAGCAGTTCTTC. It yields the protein CSVDLEQFF.

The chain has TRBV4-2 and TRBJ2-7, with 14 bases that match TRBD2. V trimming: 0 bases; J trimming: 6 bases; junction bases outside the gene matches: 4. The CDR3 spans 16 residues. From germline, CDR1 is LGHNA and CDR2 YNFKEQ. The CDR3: CASSQEGGLAGVEQYF. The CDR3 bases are TGTGCCAGCAGCCAAGAGGGGGGACTAGCGGGAGTCGAGCAGTACTTC.